The rows below give T cell receptor beta chains drawn from one sample of a study of blood T cell repertoires in COVID-19. TCRdb's copy holds only in-frame clones and misses some; the assay was immunoSEQ multiplex PCR. This sample has about 290,000 clones; roughly 86% occur once, and the top ten carry 11%. The source material was peripheral blood. Receptors were obtained from a woman aged 25 to 39 with COVID-19, enrolled during active disease. The CDR3 runs from the conserved cysteine through the conserved F or W. The order of the fields is D gene, clone size, J gene, V gene, CDR3 DNA, CDR3 protein. A D gene is named only where the DNA matches it firmly. Clone size, where shown, is once, few, many, or a class for clones that have expanded.

D: .
size: .
J: TRBJ2-5
V: TRBV11-1
DNA: TGTGCCAGCAGCTCCCGCCGGGGAAGGCTCCAAGAGACCCAGTACTTC
CDR3: CASSSRRGRLQETQYF

D: TRBD1
size: .
J: TRBJ1-2
V: TRBV5-6
DNA: TGTGCCAGCAGCTTGGAAGGGACAGGGGGCTATGGCTACACCTTC
CDR3: CASSLEGTGGYGYTF

D: .
size: .
J: TRBJ2-4
V: TRBV3-1/TRBV3-2
DNA: TGTGCCAGCAGCCCACAGGGAAACATTCAGTACTTC
CDR3: CASSPQGNIQYF

D: .
size: .
J: TRBJ1-1
V: TRBV6-5
DNA: TGTGCCAGCAGTTACTTCCCCGAAACGGGGAACACTGAAGCTTTCTTT
CDR3: CASSYFPETGNTEAFF

D: .
size: .
J: TRBJ1-6
V: TRBV5-4
DNA: TGTGCCAGCACACCGGAGGGGCCGCGGACTTCACCCCTCCACTTT
CDR3: CASTPEGPRTSPLHF

D: TRBD1
size: .
J: TRBJ2-1
V: TRBV7-9
DNA: TGTGCCAGCAGCTTGGGACAGCCCAATGAGCAGTTCTTC
CDR3: CASSLGQPNEQFF

D: TRBD1
size: once
J: TRBJ2-7
V: TRBV5-6
DNA: TGTGCCAGCAGCTATGACAGGGACCCCTACGAGCAGTACTTC
CDR3: CASSYDRDPYEQYF

D: TRBD2
size: .
J: TRBJ2-1
V: TRBV7-9
DNA: TGTGCCAGCAGCCGGCGGGGGGCCTCCTACAATGAGCAGTTCTTC
CDR3: CASSRRGASYNEQFF

D: .
size: .
J: TRBJ1-6
V: TRBV11-2
DNA: TGTGCCAGCAGCCCCCCGGGGTCACCCCTCCACTTT
CDR3: CASSPPGSPLHF

D: TRBD1
size: few
J: TRBJ2-7
V: TRBV19
DNA: TGTGCCAGTAGTGGACCCGGACAGGGGCCATACTACGAGCAGTACTTC
CDR3: CASSGPGQGPYYEQYF

D: TRBD2
size: .
J: TRBJ2-3
V: TRBV7-9
DNA: TGTGCCAGCAGCCTGGCTAGCGGGGGGTCCACAGATACGCAGTATTTT
CDR3: CASSLASGGSTDTQYF

D: .
size: .
J: TRBJ1-3
V: TRBV24-1
DNA: TGTGCCACCAGTGATGATCAGGGCATATCAGGAAACACCATATATTTT
CDR3: CATSDDQGISGNTIYF

D: .
size: .
J: TRBJ1-2
V: TRBV7-9
DNA: TGTGCCAGCAGCGCAGCCGGGGGCTACACCTTC
CDR3: CASSAAGGYTF

D: .
size: .
J: TRBJ1-5
V: TRBV12-3/TRBV12-4
DNA: TGTGCCAGCACTCCGGTCGTAAATCAGCCCCAGCATTTT
CDR3: CASTPVVNQPQHF

D: .
size: .
J: TRBJ2-7
V: TRBV21-1
DNA: TGTGCCAGCAGCACCCCAGCTGGTGGGCTTTACTACGAGCAGTACTTC
CDR3: CASSTPAGGLYYEQYF

D: TRBD1
size: once
J: TRBJ2-4
V: TRBV15
DNA: TGTGCCACCAGCAGATTAGGGACAGCCCTAGCCAAAAACATTCAGTACTTC
CDR3: CATSRLGTALAKNIQYF

D: .
size: .
J: TRBJ2-5
V: TRBV10-3
DNA: TGTGCCATCGGCGGCACAAGCGGAGAGACCCAGTACTTC
CDR3: CAIGGTSGETQYF

D: .
size: .
J: TRBJ2-1
V: TRBV27
DNA: TGTGCCAGCAGTTTATCAGAGTACAATGAGCAGTTCTTC
CDR3: CASSLSEYNEQFF

D: .
size: .
J: TRBJ2-3
V: TRBV2
DNA: TGTGCCAGCCCCCCGGAGGGGGGGGGCACAGATACGCAGTATTTT
CDR3: CASPPEGGGTDTQYF

D: .
size: .
J: TRBJ1-3
V: TRBV3-1/TRBV3-2
DNA: TGTGCCAGCAGCCAAAACAGGGTTTTTGGAAACACCATATATTTT
CDR3: CASSQNRVFGNTIYF

D: TRBD1
size: .
J: TRBJ1-2
V: TRBV6-5
DNA: TGTGCCAGCAGACAGGGGTACTATGGCTACACCTTC
CDR3: CASRQGYYGYTF

D: .
size: .
J: TRBJ1-2
V: TRBV7-6
DNA: TGTGCCAGCAGCTTAGATTCAGCTAACTATGGCTACACCTTC
CDR3: CASSLDSANYGYTF

D: .
size: .
J: TRBJ2-1
V: TRBV7-9
DNA: TGTGCCAGCAGCTTTTTTCTCGGGTTGATGTCCTACAATGAGCAGTTCTTC
CDR3: CASSFFLGLMSYNEQFF

D: .
size: .
J: TRBJ1-6
V: TRBV10-3
DNA: TGTGCCATCAGTGAGGAACAGAATTCACCCCTCCACTTT
CDR3: CAISEEQNSPLHF

D: .
size: .
J: TRBJ1-2
V: TRBV15
DNA: TGTGCCACTGGAGGGGCGGAGCCCCCTAGCTATGGCTACACCTTC
CDR3: CATGGAEPPSYGYTF

D: TRBD1
size: once
J: TRBJ1-4
V: TRBV6-4
DNA: TGTGCCACACCCGCGGGACAGGGGAATGAAAAACTGTTTTTT
CDR3: CATPAGQGNEKLFF

D: TRBD2
size: .
J: TRBJ2-1
V: TRBV19
DNA: TGTGCCAGTAGCATCGAGACTAGCGGGGGTGTTCTCAATGAGCAGTTCTTC
CDR3: CASSIETSGGVLNEQFF

D: .
size: .
J: TRBJ2-2
V: TRBV5-1
DNA: TGCGCCAGCAGCCTGCTACTAGACACCGGGGAGCTGTTTTTT
CDR3: CASSLLLDTGELFF

D: .
size: .
J: TRBJ1-2
V: TRBV10-2
DNA: TGCGCCAGCAGGGGACACGCTGGGGCTAACTATGGCTACACCTTC
CDR3: CASRGHAGANYGYTF

D: .
size: .
J: TRBJ1-2
V: TRBV29-1
DNA: TGCAGCGTTGAAGCCGGAGTAAAGAGATACACCTTC
CDR3: CSVEAGVKRYTF

D: TRBD2
size: .
J: TRBJ2-1
V: TRBV9
DNA: TGTGCCAGCAGCCCCCGGACTAGCGGGGAGCTTCGACACAATGAGCAGTTCTTC
CDR3: CASSPRTSGELRHNEQFF

D: .
size: .
J: TRBJ2-2
V: TRBV21-1
DNA: TGTGCCAGCAGCCAACCTGAACCCGACGAGAAAAGCGGGGCGGACACCGGGGAGCTGTTTTTT
CDR3: CASSQPEPDEKSGADTGELFF

D: .
size: .
J: TRBJ1-4
V: TRBV7-6
DNA: TGTGCCAGCAGTCCGCCGGGATTATCGGGTGAAAAACTGTTTTTT
CDR3: CASSPPGLSGEKLFF

D: TRBD1
size: .
J: TRBJ2-7
V: TRBV2
DNA: TGTGCCAGCAAAGGGACAGGGATCCACGAGCAGTACTTC
CDR3: CASKGTGIHEQYF

D: .
size: few
J: TRBJ2-1
V: TRBV5-1
DNA: TGCGCCAGCAGCTTGGCCGAGGGAACGGGATACAATGAGCAGTTCTTC
CDR3: CASSLAEGTGYNEQFF

D: .
size: .
J: TRBJ1-1
V: TRBV6-6
DNA: TGTGCCAGCAGTCATACAGGGAGTTACACTGAAGCTTTCTTT
CDR3: CASSHTGSYTEAFF

D: .
size: .
J: TRBJ2-3
V: TRBV23-1
DNA: TGCGCCAGCAGTCAAACCCGGATCAGGGATCCGCGGGATACGCAGTATTTT
CDR3: CASSQTRIRDPRDTQYF

D: TRBD1
size: once
J: TRBJ1-1
V: TRBV5-4
DNA: TGTGCCAGCAGCTCGAGACAGGGATGGAACACTGAAGCTTTCTTT
CDR3: CASSSRQGWNTEAFF